These 24 T cell receptor beta chains came from one sample sequenced in a study of blood T cell repertoires in COVID-19. Clones were read by immunoSEQ multiplex PCR, and TCRdb kept only the in-frame ones, dropping some. This table has 350,000 or so clones, 70% to 90% appearing once. The sample consisted of peripheral blood. Receptors originate from a woman aged 30 to 39 with COVID-19, enrolled during active disease.

This chain joins TRBV2 and TRBJ2-5; 8 bases line up with TRBD2. CDR3 size: 14 residues. Germline V CDR1 and CDR2: SNHLY, FYNNEI. V dropped 11 bases and J dropped 5; count of bases not matched to a gene: 13. This chain's CDR3 is CAGEKRESSETQYF. CDR3 DNA: TGTGCCGGGGAGAAGCGGGAGTCATCTGAGACCCAGTACTTC.

This chain uses TRBV5-4 with TRBJ1-2, with D unresolved. The V gene's germline CDR1 is SGHNT and CDR2 YYREEE (reference sequence). The CDR3 is made up of 15 amino acids. V was cut by 0 bases and J by 0 bases, with 9 bases left in between. The DNA of the CDR3 is TGTGCCAGCAGCTTGGGGGCATACCCTAACTATGGCTACACCTTC. Translating gives CASSLGAYPNYGYTF.

The CDR3 here is CASSRQSSYEQYF. The CDR3 bases are TGTGCCAGCAGTAGACAGTCCTCCTACGAGCAGTACTTC. V gene TRBV28 combines with J gene TRBJ2-7, with D tentatively TRBD1 (5 bases). Germline values: CDR1 MDHEN, CDR2 SYDVKM. V was trimmed by 5 bases and J by 0 bases, leaving 8 bases between them. There are 13 residues in the CDR3.

The J gene is TRBJ2-2, the V gene TRBV14; the match to TRBD1 covers 8 bases. J gave up 7 bases and V 4 bases, and 8 bases lay outside the gene matches. The CDR3 is 15 amino acids. Germline assignment: CDR1 SGHDN and CDR2 FVKESK. In DNA, the CDR3 is TGTGCCAGCAGCCCACACCAGGGGGCTAACGGGGAGCTGTTTTTT. Residues: CASSPHQGANGELFF.

With regard to this clone: Relative to the germline gene, one junction end is altered; a read error may explain this. V usage is TRBV7-7 and J usage is TRBJ2-7; 8 bases are shared with TRBD2. This CDR3 has 15 residues. Germline values: CDR1 SSHAT, CDR2 FNYEAQ (reference sequence). The CDR3 region is CASSEIAGLGYEQYF. The DNA of the CDR3 is TGTGCTAGCAGCGAGATAGCGGGACTCGGCTACGAGCAGTACTTC.

This clone was picked up one time. V usage is TRBV28 and J usage is TRBJ2-4, with TRBD2 as a possible D gene (6 bases). The CDR3 is 13 amino acids. Germline V lookup: CDR1 MDHEN, CDR2 SYDVKM. The V and J ends lost 2 bases and 6 bases respectively, with 8 bases between them. Written as DNA, the CDR3 is TGTGCCAGCAGTTTACCGGGAGCAAACATTCAGTACTTC. Amino acids: CASSLPGANIQYF.

This clone was seen more than once but under ten times. The genes are TRBV24-1 and TRBJ2-1, with 8 bases aligning to TRBD2. Unmatched junction bases numbered 8, after V lost 2 bases and J lost 6 bases. Germline assignment: CDR1 KGHDR and CDR2 SFDVKD. The CDR3 length is 16 residues. The CDR3 reads CATSDSPGGVLNEQFF. CDR3 nucleotide sequence: TGTGCCACCAGTGATTCCCCCGGGGGGGTGCTCAATGAGCAGTTCTTC.

V is TRBV19 and J is TRBJ1-1, with D tentatively TRBD1 (6 bases). Germline V gene lookup returns CDR1 LNHDA and CDR2 SQIVND (reference sequence). This CDR3 has 13 amino acids. V lost 6 bases and J lost 6, with 14 bases in between. The CDR3 loop is CASSVQGRAEAFF. In DNA form, the CDR3 reads TGTGCCAGTAGCGTACAGGGAAGGGCTGAAGCTTTCTTT.

The J gene is TRBJ2-3, the V gene TRBV21-1; the D call TRBD2 from the table was never checked on the DNA. TRBV21-1 is reported as a pseudogene. The CDR3 has 17 amino acids. CDR3 protein: CASSTGGLAGSRDTQYF. The CDR3 DNA is TGTGCCAGCAGCACGGGAGGACTAGCGGGATCGCGGGATACGCAGTATTTT.

The chain couples TRBV15 to TRBJ2-6; no definite D call. Germline V gives CDR1 LNHNV, CDR2 YYDKDF (reference sequence). This CDR3 contains 14 residues. Trimming removed 5 bases at V and 4 bases at J, with 9 bases between. DNA of the CDR3: TGTGCCACCAGCCCTAAGCCAGGGGCCAACGTCCTGACTTTC. Amino acids: CATSPKPGANVLTF.

The chain links TRBV5-1 to TRBJ2-1; TRBD2 might be the D (5 bases). CDR1 is SGHRS, CDR2 YFSETQ, per germline. V was cut by 2 bases and J by 1 base, with 10 bases left in between. The CDR3 is 15 amino acids. Written as DNA, the CDR3 is TGCGCCAGCAGCTTAATAAGCGGATCCTACAATGAGCAGTTCTTC. As protein: CASSLISGSYNEQFF.

This chain connects TRBV5-5 to TRBJ2-1; maybe TRBD2 (5 bases). Germline V gene data show CDR1 as SGHKS and CDR2 as YYEKEE (reference sequence). This CDR3 has 16 amino acids. Trimming stripped 0 bases from V and 0 bases from J, with 10 bases between. The CDR3 spells CASSLGVGSSYNEQFF. Here the CDR3 DNA reads TGTGCCAGCAGCTTGGGTGTGGGGAGCTCCTACAATGAGCAGTTCTTC.

Here the CDR3 DNA reads TGTGCCAGCCGGGACACCAGCACAGATACGCAGTATTTT. Protein product: CASRDTSTDTQYF. The V gene is TRBV2, the J gene TRBJ2-3; maybe TRBD1 (6 bases). Trimming shortened V by 8 bases and J by 0 bases, and 9 bases separated the two germline ends. This CDR3 is 13 amino acids long. Germline assignment: CDR1 SNHLY and CDR2 FYNNEI.

The chain carries TRBV9 and TRBJ2-7; 9 nucleotides agree with TRBD1. After removal of 3 bases from V and 5 bases from J, the junction contained 18 bases not matched to a gene. CDR3 length equals 18 residues. The V gene's germline CDR1 is SGDLS and CDR2 YYNGEE. The chain's CDR3 is CASSESASGQGTLHEQYF. The CDR3, as DNA: TGTGCCAGCAGCGAGTCAGCTTCGGGACAGGGAACCCTACACGAGCAGTACTTC. Combining the CDR3 with reference TRBV9 and TRBJ2-7 gives the whole variable domain DSGVTQTPKHLITATGQRVTLRCSPRSGDLSVYWYQQSLDQGLQFLIQYYNGEERAKGNILERFSAQQFPDLHSELNLSSLELGDSALYFCASSESASGQGTLHEQYFGPGTRLTVT.

The chain carries TRBV12-5 and TRBJ2-1; D remains ambiguous. V was trimmed by 4 bases and J by 8 bases, leaving 12 bases between them. Germline-derived CDR1 and CDR2 are LGHNT and FRNRAP. This CDR3 has 13 amino acids. The CDR3 loop is CASGYPTGDEQFF. CDR3 DNA sequence: TGTGCTAGTGGTTATCCTACGGGTGATGAGCAGTTCTTC.

V gene TRBV6-2 or TRBV6-3 combines with J gene TRBJ2-2; possibly TRBD2 for D (5 bases). Between the trimmed V and J ends, which lost 0 bases and 2 bases, there was a span of 7 bases. The CDR3 is 15 amino acids. Germline V gives CDR1 MNHEY, CDR2 SVGEGT. The DNA of the CDR3 is TGTGCCAGCAGTTACTCGCCGGGAAACACCGGGGAGCTGTTTTTT. Its protein product is CASSYSPGNTGELFF.

The chain couples TRBV5-4 to TRBJ2-5; D unresolved. The germline V and J ends were trimmed by 8 bases and 1 base, with 12 bases remaining between them. From germline, CDR1 is SGHNT and CDR2 YYREEE (reference sequence). CDR3 size: 13 residues. The CDR3 nucleotides are TGTGCCAGTCACCCTGGCGGCCAAGAGACCCAGTACTTC. Its protein product is CASHPGGQETQYF.

The chain is built from TRBV5-1 and TRBJ1-3, with D unresolved. The CDR3 runs to 14 residues. V was pared by 1 base and J by 2 bases, with 7 bases between. Germline V gene data show CDR1 as SGHRS and CDR2 as YFSETQ. CDR3: CASSLRGPGNTIYF. In DNA form, the CDR3 reads TGCGCCAGCAGCTTGAGAGGGCCTGGAAACACCATATATTTT.

This chain uses TRBV2 with TRBJ2-7; maybe TRBD1 (6 bases). The V end lost 3 bases, the J end lost 0 bases, and 18 bases lay between the germline ends. Germline assignment: CDR1 SNHLY and CDR2 FYNNEI. The CDR3 runs to 17 residues. The CDR3 DNA follows: TGTGCCAGCAGTGATTATTCTACAGGGACGAGCTCCTACGAGCAGTACTTC. Translated: CASSDYSTGTSSYEQYF.

The chain combines TRBV7-3 with TRBJ1-2, with 7 bases that match TRBD1. V was pared by 4 bases and J by 3 bases, with 8 bases of the junction left unmatched. This CDR3 contains 15 residues. CDR1 SGHTA and CDR2 FQGTGA come from the germline V gene. The CDR3 nucleotides are TGTGCCAGCAGCTCTTCCCCCAGGGGGGACTATGGCTACACCTTC. Translated: CASSSSPRGDYGYTF.

The rearrangement joins TRBV5-1 to TRBJ2-1; 8 bases agree with TRBD1. Germline CDR1 SGHRS, CDR2 YFSETQ. V trimming: 0 bases; J trimming: 7 bases; junction bases outside the gene matches: 0. The CDR3 loop spans 13 amino acids. In DNA form, the CDR3 reads TGCGCCAGCAGCTTGGACAGGGGGAATGAGCAGTTCTTC. The encoded protein is CASSLDRGNEQFF.

The chain recombines TRBV2 with TRBJ2-2, with D possibly matching TRBD2 (5 bases). CDR3 size: 14 residues. CDR1 and CDR2 from the germline V gene are SNHLY and FYNNEI. The V gene lost 6 bases and the J gene lost 5 bases, with 13 bases spanning the gap. Written as DNA, the CDR3 is TGTGCCAGCAGGAGGACTGAAACAACCGGGGAGCTGTTTTTT. It is translated as CASRRTETTGELFF.

In regard to this clone: This same CDR3 is encoded by further DNA sequences in the sample. The chain combines TRBV18 with TRBJ2-7; maybe TRBD1 (6 bases). The V and J ends lost 2 bases and 4 bases respectively, with 9 bases between them. CDR3 size: 13 residues. Germline lookup yields CDR1 KGHSH and CDR2 LQKENI. CDR3 nucleotides: TGTGCCAGCTCACCAGGGGGCGGATACGAGCAGTACTTC. It translates to CASSPGGGYEQYF.

CDR3 residues: CASSGTPYNEQFF. In DNA form, the CDR3 reads TGTGCCAGCAGCGGGACTCCTTACAATGAGCAGTTCTTC. V gene TRBV2 combines with J gene TRBJ2-1, with D maybe TRBD2 (6 bases). The CDR3 covers 13 residues. V was cut by 6 bases and J by 4 bases, with 10 bases left in between. Looked up from germline, CDR1 is SNHLY and CDR2 is FYNNEI.